The 14 T cell receptor beta chains given below trace back to one sample, sequenced in a study of T cells after yellow fever vaccination. Using its own MiXCR run on the 5' RACE reads, TCRdb lists one record per CDR3 protein. This table has 50,000 to 65,000 distinct CDR3 sequences, around 6.7% appearing once. This material consisted of CD8+ T cells not binding an NS4B(214-222) dextramer, sorted from PBMCs, taken around 45 days after the first yellow fever vaccination. The receptors were gathered from a man between 18 and 35 years old who received the YFV17D yellow fever vaccine.

This clonotype was recorded at least ten times. The gene calls are TRBV6-5 and TRBJ2-4; the D gene is possibly TRBD2 (6 bases). Germline V gene lookup returns CDR1 MNHEY and CDR2 SVGAGI. Trimming pared 9 bases from V and 7 bases from J, leaving 13 bases between. The CDR3 runs to 12 residues. This chain's CDR3 is CARMGGVNIQYF. In nucleotides, the CDR3 is TGTGCCAGGATGGGGGGAGTGAACATTCAGTACTTC.

This clonotype was counted between two and nine times. The gene calls are TRBV13 and TRBJ2-1; D is unclear. Trimming pared 5 bases from V and 8 bases from J, leaving 16 bases between. This CDR3 has 14 amino acids. The germline V gene has CDR1 PRHDT and CDR2 FYEKMQ (reference sequence). The CDR3, as DNA: TGTGCCAGCAGCCTAAGGCCCTCCGAAGATGAGCAGTTCTTC. This encodes CASSLRPSEDEQFF. Variable domain in full (rest from reference TRBV13 and TRBJ2-1): AAGVIQSPRHLIKEKRETATLKCYPIPRHDTVYWYQQGPGQDPQFLISFYEKMQSDKGSIPDRFSAQQFSDYHSELNMSSLELGDSALYFCASSLRPSEDEQFFGPGTRLTVL.

This clonotype was seen repeatedly, ten times or more. The chain links TRBV29-1 to TRBJ2-1; 9 bases agree with TRBD1. With V trimmed by 3 bases and J by 3 bases, 6 bases remained unmatched. Germline CDR1 SQVTM, CDR2 ANQGSEA. The CDR3 consists of 15 residues. As DNA, the CDR3 is TGCAGCGTTGAGGGGCCGGGACAGGGCTACAATGAGCAGTTCTTC. Translating it yields CSVEGPGQGYNEQFF.

This clonotype appeared a few times. This sequence joins TRBV30 and TRBJ2-5; D remains unclear. In germline, CDR1 is GTSNPN, CDR2 SVGIG (reference sequence). Trimming removed 5 bases from V and 7 bases from J, with 14 bases in between. This CDR3 has 12 residues. The CDR3: CAWYGPTGTQYF. CDR3 nucleotide sequence: TGTGCCTGGTACGGCCCCACGGGGACCCAGTACTTC. The full variable domain, completed using reference TRBV30 and TRBJ2-5, is SQTIHQWPATLVQPVGSPLSLECTVEGTSNPNLYWYRQAAGRGLQLLFYSVGIGQISSEVPQNLSASRPQDRQFILSSKKLLLSDSGFYLCAWYGPTGTQYFGPGTRLLVL.

The table lists this clonotype with many counts. V and J are TRBV13 and TRBJ2-7; perhaps TRBD1 as D (5 bases). The V end lost 4 bases, the J end lost 0 bases, and 10 bases lay between the germline ends. This CDR3 has 14 residues. From germline, CDR1 is PRHDT and CDR2 FYEKMQ (reference sequence). DNA of the CDR3: TGTGCCAGCAGCTCAGACAGTAGCTCCTACGAGCAGTACTTC. Protein sequence: CASSSDSSSYEQYF.

The chain couples TRBV5-4 to TRBJ2-3; 8 bases match TRBD1. The CDR3 has 15 amino acids. Trimming took 4 bases from V and 3 from J; bases not matched to a gene: 7. The germline CDR1 and CDR2 sequences are SGHNT and YYREEE (reference sequence). The DNA for the CDR3 is TGTGCCAGCAGCGCCGGGACAGGTATTACAGATACGCAGTATTTT. Residues: CASSAGTGITDTQYF.

The chain carries TRBV6-1 and TRBJ1-6; TRBD1 matches at 7 bases. Trimming cost V 6 bases and J 6 bases; bases outside gene matches: 11. The CDR3 contains 16 residues. The V gene's germline CDR1 is MNHNS and CDR2 SASEGT. CDR3 region: CASSKNPAGGNSPLHF. The CDR3 coding sequence is TGTGCCAGCAGCAAAAACCCAGCAGGGGGTAATTCACCCCTCCACTTT.

V is TRBV7-9 and J is TRBJ2-7; 9 bases map to TRBD2. The germline V gene has CDR1 SEHNR and CDR2 FQNEAQ (reference sequence). The CDR3 contains 17 residues. The CDR3 sequence: CVTRGLAGSLSSYEQYV. The CDR3, as DNA: TGTGTCACCCGGGGGCTAGCGGGGTCCTTGAGCTCCTACGAGCAGTACGTC.

The table lists this clonotype with many counts. The chain combines TRBV10-2 with TRBJ2-5, with D maybe TRBD1 (5 bases). V lost 8 bases and J 2 bases, leaving 12 bases between the germline ends. Germline V gives CDR1 WSHSY, CDR2 SAAADI. This CDR3 has 13 residues. The CDR3 bases are TGCGCCAGCGGGTTGGGGCTACAAGAGACCCAGTACTTC. Its translation: CASGLGLQETQYF.

This clonotype came up many times. The chain uses TRBV4-1 and TRBJ2-7; 9 bases align to TRBD2. The CDR3 totals 15 residues. CDR1 is MGHRA and CDR2 is YSYEKL in the germline V gene. V lost 4 bases and J lost 5; bases outside the gene matches: 9. CDR3 bases: TGCGCCAGCAGCCTGCCGGGACTAGCCCCCGACGAGCAGTACTTC. It is translated as CASSLPGLAPDEQYF.

This clonotype was counted between two and nine times. The rearrangement joins TRBV7-3 to TRBJ1-1; no clear D. Germline CDR1 is SGHTA and CDR2 is FQGTGA. CDR3 length: 16 residues. The ends were cut back, 1 base at V and 5 bases at J, with 17 bases in the middle. The CDR3 is CASSLNRRAFRTEAFF. The DNA for the CDR3 is TGTGCCAGCAGCTTAAACCGAAGGGCCTTTCGGACTGAAGCTTTCTTT.

Many counts were recorded for this clonotype. This chain uses TRBV27 with TRBJ2-7; the D call may be TRBD1 or TRBD2 (5 bases each). Germline-derived CDR1 and CDR2 are MNHEY and SMNVEV (reference sequence). Trimming stripped 6 bases from V and 6 bases from J, with 18 bases between. The CDR3 covers 14 residues. Here the CDR3 DNA reads TGTGCCAGCAGCCCCTCGAGTGGGGGTCGCGAGCAGTACTTC. It encodes CASSPSSGGREQYF.

The chain joins TRBV20-1 to TRBJ2-2, with D uncertain. V lost 1 base, J lost 0 bases, and 6 bases lay in between. This CDR3 has 14 amino acids. Germline CDR1 is DFQATT and CDR2 is SNEGSKA (reference sequence). In DNA, the CDR3 is TGCAGTGCTAGAGGCAGGACGAACACCGGGGAGCTGTTTTTT. Translated, it gives CSARGRTNTGELFF.

This rearrangement joins TRBV11-2 to TRBJ2-5; possibly TRBD1 or TRBD2 for D (5 bases each). Germline CDR1 and CDR2: SGHAT and FQNNGV. Trimming pared 0 bases from V and 3 bases from J, leaving 11 bases between. The CDR3 sequence is 15 residues long. DNA of the CDR3: TGTGCCAGCAGCTTAGAAGGGGACCCCGAAGAGACCCAGTACTTC. This translates into CASSLEGDPEETQYF.